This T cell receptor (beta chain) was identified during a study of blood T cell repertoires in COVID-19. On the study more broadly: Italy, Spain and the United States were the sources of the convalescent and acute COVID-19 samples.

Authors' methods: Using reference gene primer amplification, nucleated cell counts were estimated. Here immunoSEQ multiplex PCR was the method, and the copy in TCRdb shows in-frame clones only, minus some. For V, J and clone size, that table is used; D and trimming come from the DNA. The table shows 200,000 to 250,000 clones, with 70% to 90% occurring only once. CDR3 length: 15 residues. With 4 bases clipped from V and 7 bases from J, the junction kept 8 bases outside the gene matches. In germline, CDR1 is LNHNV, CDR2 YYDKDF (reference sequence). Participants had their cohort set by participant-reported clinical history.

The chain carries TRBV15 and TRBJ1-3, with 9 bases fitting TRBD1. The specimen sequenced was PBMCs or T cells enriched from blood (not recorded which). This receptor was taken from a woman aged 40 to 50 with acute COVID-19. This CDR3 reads CATSIAGTGTNTIYF. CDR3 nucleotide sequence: TGTGCCACCAGCATCGCCGGGACAGGGACCAACACCATATATTTT. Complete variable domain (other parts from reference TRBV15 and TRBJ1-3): DAMVIQNPRYQVTQFGKPVTLSCSQTLNHNVMYWYQQKSSQAPKLLFHYYDKDFNNEADTPDNFQSRRPNTSFCFLDIRSPGLGDTAMYLCATSIAGTGTNTIYFGEGSWLTVV.